A selection of T cell receptor beta chains follows, all from one sample in a study of vaccination and CD4 T cells after COVID-19. No cognate antigen is known for these TCRs. TCRdb re-called the PCR reads through MiXCR, storing one row per CDR3 protein. The sample gives about 4,900 distinct CDR3 sequences, around 43% of which show up once; 40% to 45% is in the top ten. Sample: CD4+ T cells from blood, cultured in vitro. The receptor set was obtained from a human donor in good health. Both conserved end residues are part of each CDR3. The D gene is left open where the match is weak. For some rows the clone size is stated as once, few or many, or as a class when expanded; others skip it.

>TRBV7-9|TRBJ1-5|-|-
CASSIGNQPQHF
TGTGCCAGCAGTATAGGCAATCAGCCCCAGCATTTT
>TRBV10-2|TRBJ1-2|-|-
CASSASNSQVANYGYTF
TGCGCCAGCAGTGCGAGTAACAGCCAAGTCGCTAACTATGGCTACACCTTC
>TRBV29-1|TRBJ2-7|TRBD1|few
CSAAGTGAYEQYF
TGCAGCGCCGCAGGGACAGGGGCCTACGAGCAGTACTTC
>TRBV6-5|TRBJ2-5|-|few
CASSYGPSEGQETQYF
TGTGCCAGCAGTTACGGCCCATCGGAGGGACAAGAGACCCAGTACTTC
>TRBV18|TRBJ2-7|-|-
CASSPPHHEQYF
TGTGCCAGCTCACCACCCCACCACGAGCAGTACTTC
>TRBV19|TRBJ1-5|TRBD1|few
CASSPGVGGPGGQPQHF
TGTGCCAGTAGTCCGGGAGTAGGGGGTCCAGGGGGTCAGCCCCAGCATTTT
>TRBV5-8|TRBJ2-7|TRBD1|-
CASSNPGQTSEQYF
TGTGCCAGCTCAAATCCGGGACAGACCAGCGAGCAGTACTTC
>TRBV19|TRBJ1-1|TRBD1|-
CASTPGQSMNTEAFF
TGTGCCAGTACCCCGGGACAGAGCATGAACACTGAAGCTTTCTTT
>TRBV6-1|TRBJ2-3|-|-
CASSPGDRTDTQYF
TGTGCCAGCAGTCCGGGGGACCGCACAGATACGCAGTATTTT
>TRBV7-2|TRBJ1-6|TRBD1|few
CASSLAGTGFSPLHF
TGTGCCAGCAGCTTAGCGGGGACAGGGTTTTCACCCCTCCACTTT
>TRBV27|TRBJ1-5|-|-
CASSLLTGEGKQPQHF
TGTGCCAGCAGTTTATTAACAGGAGAGGGGAAACAGCCCCAGCATTTT
>TRBV10-3|TRBJ1-5|-|-
CAISDPGEHQPQHF
TGTGCCATCAGTGATCCAGGGGAGCATCAGCCCCAGCATTTT
>TRBV7-9|TRBJ1-1|TRBD1|-
CASRDSLNTEAFF
TGTGCCAGCCGGGACAGCCTGAACACTGAAGCTTTCTTT
>TRBV25-1|TRBJ1-5|-|-
CASSDCGESNQPQHF
TGTGCCAGCAGTGATTGTGGGGAGAGCAATCAGCCCCAGCATTTT
>TRBV12-3/TRBV12-4|TRBJ2-5|-|-
CASSLNRQETQYF
TGTGCCAGCAGTTTGAACAGACAAGAGACCCAGTACTTC
>TRBV6-1|TRBJ1-2|-|few
CADPRRGVHGYTF
TGTGCCGACCCCCGCAGGGGAGTGCATGGCTACACCTTC
>TRBV6-1|TRBJ1-6|TRBD1|-
CASTRTGGVNNSPLHF
TGTGCCAGCACCCGGACAGGGGGCGTTAATAATTCACCCCTCCACTTT
>TRBV5-1|TRBJ2-5|TRBD1|-
CASRQGAQETQYF
TGCGCCAGCAGGCAGGGGGCTCAAGAGACCCAGTACTTC
>TRBV19|TRBJ2-2|-|few
CASSQVGDTGELFF
TGTGCCAGTAGCCAAGTTGGAGACACCGGGGAGCTGTTTTTT
>TRBV6-4|TRBJ2-3|TRBD2|few
CASSELAGERDTQYF
TGTGCCAGCAGTGAACTAGCGGGGGAGCGAGATACGCAGTATTTT
>TRBV2|TRBJ2-5|TRBD2|-
CAIRLAGSGETQYF
TGTGCCATCCGACTAGCGGGGTCAGGGGAGACCCAGTACTTC
>TRBV19|TRBJ1-2|TRBD1|-
CASSIQGAAGGYTF
TGTGCCAGTAGCATACAGGGGGCAGCGGGAGGCTACACCTTC
>TRBV5-4|TRBJ2-3|TRBD2|-
CASSLGASGVTDTQYF
TGTGCCAGCAGCCTGGGGGCTAGCGGGGTCACAGATACGCAGTATTTT
>TRBV27|TRBJ1-1|-|-
CASRRSSANTEAFF
TGTGCCAGCAGGAGATCAAGCGCGAACACTGAAGCTTTCTTT
>TRBV12-3/TRBV12-4|TRBJ2-5|TRBD2|medium-sized
CASRQSSGQETQYF
TGTGCCAGCAGACAATCTAGCGGGCAAGAGACCCAGTACTTC
>TRBV12-5|TRBJ1-1|-|once
CASGPGPADF
TGTGCTAGTGGTCCTGGGCCAGCGGATTTT
>TRBV21-1|TRBJ1-2|-|few
CASSTWLLEANYGYTF
TGTGCCAGCAGCACCTGGCTTTTGGAAGCTAACTATGGCTACACCTTC
>TRBV2|TRBJ2-3|-|-
CASSEISDTQYF
TGTGCCAGCAGTGAGATATCAGATACGCAGTATTTT
>TRBV6-1|TRBJ1-1|-|-
CASSHQWNTEAFF
TGTGCCAGCAGTCATCAGTGGAACACTGAAGCTTTCTTT
>TRBV5-1|TRBJ1-1|-|-
CASSWDRMNTEAFF
TGCGCCAGCAGCTGGGACCGTATGAACACTGAAGCTTTCTTT
>TRBV12-3/TRBV12-4|TRBJ1-2|-|-
CASSMGGGWTF
TGTGCCAGCAGCATGGGTGGCGGTTGGACCTTC
>TRBV11-2|TRBJ1-2|-|-
CASSLVGPIYGYTF
TGTGCCAGCAGCTTAGTTGGGCCTATTTATGGCTACACCTTC
>TRBV5-1|TRBJ1-2|-|few
CASSLAPDNYGYTF
TGCGCCAGCAGCTTGGCCCCAGATAACTATGGCTACACCTTC
>TRBV19|TRBJ1-5|-|-
CASSIEVAGQPQHF
TGTGCCAGTAGTATCGAGGTGGCGGGTCAGCCCCAGCATTTT
>TRBV12-3/TRBV12-4|TRBJ1-2|TRBD1|once
CASSVFDRGGGYTF
TGTGCCAGCAGTGTCTTCGACAGGGGTGGCGGCTACACCTTC
>TRBV6-1|TRBJ2-7|-|few
CASSEAPATDSTYEQYF
TGTGCCAGCAGTGAAGCGCCGGCGACAGACTCGACCTACGAGCAGTACTTC
>TRBV20-1|TRBJ1-1|-|-
CSARDYATEAFF
TGCAGTGCTAGAGATTACGCCACTGAAGCTTTCTTT
>TRBV6-1|TRBJ1-2|TRBD1|-
CASSLDPGQGTGYTF
TGTGCCAGCAGTCTGGACCCGGGACAGGGAACTGGCTACACCTTC
>TRBV27|TRBJ1-5|TRBD1|few
CASSPTKTTGGYQPQHF
TGTGCCAGCAGTCCGACCAAAACGACAGGGGGGTATCAGCCCCAGCATTTT
>TRBV20-1|TRBJ2-1|TRBD2|few
CSARVAGGRGGYNEQFF
TGCAGTGCTAGGGTGGCGGGGGGTCGTGGTGGCTACAATGAGCAGTTCTTC
>TRBV27|TRBJ1-5|-|-
CASSFGADNQPQHF
TGTGCCAGCAGTTTTGGGGCAGACAATCAGCCCCAGCATTTT
>TRBV7-9|TRBJ2-7|TRBD2|-
CASSIGLVYEQYF
TGTGCCAGCAGCATAGGACTAGTCTACGAGCAGTACTTC
>TRBV6-1|TRBJ2-7|-|-
CASRGPTIYEQYF
TGTGCCAGCAGGGGCCCTACGATTTACGAGCAGTACTTC
>TRBV6-5|TRBJ1-1|-|-
CASSYGLPDSEAFF
TGTGCCAGCAGTTACGGCCTCCCGGACTCTGAAGCTTTCTTT
>TRBV6-2/TRBV6-3|TRBJ1-5|-|-
CATKGGINQPQHF
TGTGCCACCAAAGGGGGAATCAATCAGCCCCAGCATTTT
>TRBV6-1|TRBJ1-1|-|-
CASSELSADLTEAFF
TGTGCCAGCAGTGAACTATCCGCCGACCTCACTGAAGCTTTCTTT
>TRBV6-1|TRBJ2-7|-|-
CASSTKQGSYEQYF
TGTGCCAGCAGTACCAAACAGGGAAGCTACGAGCAGTACTTC
>TRBV6-1|TRBJ1-6|TRBD1|few
CASSQGVDNSPLHF
TGTGCCAGCAGTCAGGGGGTAGATAATTCACCCCTCCACTTT
>TRBV6-1|TRBJ2-5|-|-
CASGLGGGFSQETQYF
TGTGCCAGCGGCCTAGGAGGGGGCTTCAGCCAAGAGACCCAGTACTTC
>TRBV11-2|TRBJ1-5|TRBD1|once
CASSKLGTGNNQPQHF
TGTGCCAGCAGCAAACTCGGGACAGGCAACAATCAGCCCCAGCATTTT
>TRBV5-8|TRBJ2-3|TRBD2|large
CASSSRLAGGVVDTQYF
TGTGCCAGCAGCTCCCGACTAGCGGGGGGAGTGGTAGATACGCAGTATTTT
>TRBV20-1|TRBJ1-1|TRBD1|few
CSAGQGAQNTEAFF
TGCAGTGCGGGACAGGGCGCACAGAACACTGAAGCTTTCTTT
>TRBV9|TRBJ2-3|TRBD1|-
CASSPVGTGEDTQYF
TGTGCCAGCAGCCCAGTCGGGACAGGGGAAGATACGCAGTATTTT
>TRBV2|TRBJ1-2|TRBD1|-
CASSEGQGYGYTF
TGTGCCAGCAGTGAGGGACAGGGATATGGCTACACCTTC
>TRBV7-9|TRBJ2-2|-|-
CASTLGTGELFF
TGTGCCAGCACCCTGGGCACCGGGGAGCTGTTTTTT
>TRBV20-1|TRBJ2-3|-|few
CSARDPALQGHF
TGCAGTGCTAGAGATCCAGCTTTACAGGGACATTTT
>TRBV24-1|TRBJ2-1|TRBD1|-
CATSDSGTDNEQFF
TGTGCCACCAGTGATTCCGGGACAGACAATGAGCAGTTCTTC
>TRBV12-3/TRBV12-4|TRBJ1-1|-|-
CASSGKGTEAFF
TGTGCCAGCAGTGGGAAGGGCACTGAAGCTTTCTTT
>TRBV6-1|TRBJ1-5|-|-
CASSPKAINQPQHF
TGTGCCAGCAGTCCCAAGGCAATCAATCAGCCCCAGCATTTT